The clone carrying this T cell receptor (beta chain) showed up many times. As yet, its antigen is unknown. Trimming shortened V by 3 bases and J by 7 bases, and 16 bases separated the two germline ends. CDR3 length equals 15 residues. CDR1 is SNHLY, CDR2 FYNNEI, per germline. This record comes from a study of regulatory T cells in long-lasting Graves disease. Study results and limitations: New patients shared 950 to 1,000 public clonotypes, fewer than the roughly 2,700 shared by persistent patients.

Specified time point: persistent/refractory GD, antithyroid drugs over 5 years with positive TRAb. There was RNA extracted from PBMCs, and the TCR library was made from it. Graves' disease diagnosis relied on American Thyroid Association guidelines. Construction of TCR beta libraries relied on iRepertoire HTBI primers and on Arm-PCR targeting CDR3 regions. TCRdb ran MiXCR on the multiplex PCR reads and lists one entry per CDR3 protein. Altogether fewer than 450,000 distinct CDR3 sequences are present, less than 25% being singletons, with the ten largest covering roughly 20%. This clonotype was obtained from a female donor with Graves disease. The chain carries TRBV2 and TRBJ1-5; D unresolved. Sequencing used peripheral blood mononuclear cells (PBMCs), obtained when the disease was refractory, from a patient treated with antithyroid drugs. As DNA, the CDR3 is TGTGCCAGCAGTGATGGACCGTCCCTTGGCCAGCCCCAGCATTTT. Its translation: CASSDGPSLGQPQHF.